This T cell receptor (beta chain) was recovered during a study of blood T cell repertoires in COVID-19. In the study overall: The origin of the acute and convalescent COVID-19 samples was the United States, Italy and Spain. Sources were T cells, B-cell-depleted T cells, or PBMCs; the material itself was cDNA or gDNA.

The junction had 7 bases not matched to a gene; V was cut back by 5 bases and J by 7 bases. This CDR3 spans 15 amino acids. Germline loops: CDR1 LGHDT, CDR2 YNNKEL (reference sequence). Per the original data handling: Reference gene primer amplification yielded estimated nucleated cell counts. Assay: immunoSEQ multiplex PCR; the TCRdb copy retains only in-frame clones and omits some. V and J calls and clone size come straight from that table; D and trimming were deduced from the DNA. The sample lists about 230,000 clones; 65% to 90% were seen once. This clone was counted only a few times. The V and J genes are TRBV3-1 (or the pseudogene TRBV3-2) and TRBJ2-1; 11 bases match TRBD1. The sequenced sample was peripheral blood. The origin of this receptor is a man aged 40-50 years who had recovered from COVID-19. Written as DNA, the CDR3 is TGTGCCAGCAGCTTCCGGGACAGGGGGTGGAATGAGCAGTTCTTC. Translation gives CASSFRDRGWNEQFF.